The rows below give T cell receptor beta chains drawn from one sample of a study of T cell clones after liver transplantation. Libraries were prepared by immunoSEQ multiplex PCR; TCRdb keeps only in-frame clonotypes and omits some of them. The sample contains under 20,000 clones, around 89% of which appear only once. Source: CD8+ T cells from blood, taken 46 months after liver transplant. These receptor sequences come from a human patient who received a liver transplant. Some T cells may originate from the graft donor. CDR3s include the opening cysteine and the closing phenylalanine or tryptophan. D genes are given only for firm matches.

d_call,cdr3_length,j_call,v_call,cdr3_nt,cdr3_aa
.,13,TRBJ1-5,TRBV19,TGTGCCAGTAATCGGGGGGGGTGGCAGCCCCAGCATTTT,CASNRGGWQPQHF
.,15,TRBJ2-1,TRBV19,TGTGCCAGTAGTATCCTAGCGAATACTCCCAATGAGCAGTTCTTC,CASSILANTPNEQFF
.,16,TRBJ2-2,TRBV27,TGTGCCAGCAGTTCAATCCGTTCCGCGAACACCGGGGAGCTGTTTTTT,CASSSIRSANTGELFF
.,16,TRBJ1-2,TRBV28,TGTGCCAGCAGTTCGTTACCCATACAGGGTGAGGATGGCTACACCTTC,CASSSLPIQGEDGYTF
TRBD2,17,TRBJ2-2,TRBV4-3,TGCGCCAGCAGCCCGCGGACTAGCGGGAGTGTCACCGGGGAGCTGTTTTTT,CASSPRTSGSVTGELFF
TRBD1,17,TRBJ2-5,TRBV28,TGTGCCAGCAGTCCCCGTCGACAGGGGATTTTTCAAGAGACCCAGTACTTC,CASSPRRQGIFQETQYF
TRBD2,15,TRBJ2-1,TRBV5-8,TGTGCCAGCAGCGCCCCCGGGACTAGCGGGAGTGAGCAGTTCTTC,CASSAPGTSGSEQFF
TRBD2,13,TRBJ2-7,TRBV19,TGTGCCAGTAAGGAGCGGGATTGGAGCGAGCAGTACTTC,CASKERDWSEQYF
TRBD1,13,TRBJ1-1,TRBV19,TGTGCCAGTAGTATGGACAGGGGAAATGAAGCTTTCTTT,CASSMDRGNEAFF
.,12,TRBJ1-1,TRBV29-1,TGCAGCGTTGAATGGGGGGGGGCTGAAGCTTTCTTT,CSVEWGGAEAFF
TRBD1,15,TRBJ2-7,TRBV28,TGTGCCAGCAGACCCGGACAGGGGCCTACCTACGAGCAGTACTTC,CASRPGQGPTYEQYF
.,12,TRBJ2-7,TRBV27,TGTGCCAGCAGTTCGAGGGGTGGCGAGCAGTACTTC,CASSSRGGEQYF
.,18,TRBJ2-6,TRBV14,TGTGCCAGCAGCCAAGAAGGGGAGGGGGGCTCTGGGGCCAACGTCCTGACTTTC,CASSQEGEGGSGANVLTF
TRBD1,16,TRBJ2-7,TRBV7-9,TGTGCCAGCAGCTTAGCGCTGGGACAGGGGAAATACGAGCAGTACTTC,CASSLALGQGKYEQYF